The next 13 T cell receptor beta chains were all read from a single sample in a study of Graves' ophthalmopathy and Graves' hyperthyroidism. As the template, RNA transcripts were used to amplify TCR beta CDR3 regions. HTBI primers served in a first-round RT-PCR, which a second-round multiplex PCR followed. TCRdb recomputed calls from the multiplex PCR reads with MiXCR, one row per CDR3 protein. Here the sample spans 900,000 to 1,200,000 distinct CDR3 sequences, about 38% being singletons. The sequenced material came from peripheral blood or thyroid tissue (not recorded which). The receptors were gathered from an adult man with Graves' hyperthyroidism.

The J gene is TRBJ1-5, the V gene TRBV20-1; TRBD1 is a possible D gene (6 bases). The CDR3 is 13 amino acids. Trimming removed 7 bases at V and 9 bases at J, with 19 bases between. Germline CDR1 and CDR2: DFQATT and SNEGSKA (reference sequence). CDR3 sequence (DNA): TGCAGTGTTCCCCGGGGGCCCGGGCGGCCCCAGCATTTT. This translates into CSVPRGPGRPQHF.

This clonotype turned up a few times. It may be a read error: a sequence one base away is much more abundant. As the CDR3 is not closed by the conserved phenylalanine or tryptophan, this likely results from a read error. This rearrangement joins TRBV10-2 to TRBJ2-7; D may be TRBD1 (6 bases). The V end lost 11 bases, the J end lost 2 bases, and 16 bases lay between the germline ends. CDR3 length equals 13 residues. Germline V lookup: CDR1 WSHSY, CDR2 SAAADI. The CDR3 protein is CALSAGATYEQYL. The DNA of the CDR3 is TGCGCCCTCTCGGCAGGGGCTACCTACGAGCAGTACCTC.

This clonotype showed up just a few times. The V gene is TRBV20-1, the J gene TRBJ2-2; no clear D. The ends were cut back, 4 bases at V and 4 bases at J, with 1 base in the middle. CDR1 and CDR2 (germline): DFQATT, SNEGSKA (reference sequence). The CDR3 runs to 10 residues. The CDR3 sequence: CSATTGELFF. CDR3 in DNA: TGCAGTGCTACCACCGGGGAGCTGTTTTTT.

In regard to this clonotype: This may stem from a read error, because a much larger clone lies one nucleotide away. CDR3 region: CSVGVTGQGSYEQYF. The CDR3 DNA sequence: TGCAGCGTTGGAGTAACGGGACAGGGGTCCTACGAGCAGTACTTC. V and J are TRBV29-1 and TRBJ2-7; 10 nucleotides line up with TRBD1. In germline, CDR1 is SQVTM, CDR2 ANQGSEA. V trimming: 4 bases; J trimming: 1 base; junction bases outside the gene matches: 7. The CDR3 has 15 residues.

The rearrangement joins TRBV12-3 or TRBV12-4 to TRBJ1-1; 8 bases are shared with TRBD1. The length of the CDR3 is 14 residues. The V segment lost 10 bases and the J segment 2 bases; nucleotides outside the gene matches: 9. The CDR3 DNA reads TGTGCCATCCAGCAGGGGGCGCGAAACACTGAAGCTTTCTTT. Its translation: CAIQQGARNTEAFF.

In the case of this clonotype: A much larger clone differs by one base, so this may be a read error. The gene calls are TRBV29-1 and TRBJ2-7; 10 nucleotides agree with TRBD1. The V gene's germline CDR1 is SQVTM and CDR2 ANQGSEA. The CDR3 spans 14 residues. CDR3 coding DNA: TGCAACGTTGCTGGGACAGGGGTAAGCTACGAGCAGTACTTC. This gives the protein CNVAGTGVSYEQYF.

The chain recombines TRBV10-3 with TRBJ2-5, with D perhaps matching TRBD2 (5 bases). Germline V gene sequence: CDR1 ENHRY, CDR2 SYGVKD. The CDR3 is made up of 12 amino acids. The V end was cut by 4 bases, the J end by 7 bases, with 10 bases between. The DNA for the CDR3 is TGTGCCATCAGTGCGACGGGGTGGACCCAGTACTTC. Amino acid sequence: CAISATGWTQYF.

This clonotype appeared many times. The chain uses TRBV7-8 and TRBJ1-1, with TRBD1 identical over 9 bases. This CDR3 region has 15 residues. The J segment lost 3 bases and the V segment lost 5 bases, leaving 7 bases of the junction unmatched. Germline CDR1 is SGHVS and CDR2 is FQNEAQ. Here the CDR3 reads CASSQEQGAHTEAFF. For the CDR3, the DNA is TGTGCCAGCAGCCAAGAACAGGGGGCGCACACTGAAGCTTTCTTT.

This chain links TRBV7-2 with TRBJ1-1, with D perhaps matching TRBD1 (5 bases). From germline, CDR1 is SGHTA and CDR2 FQGNSA. Deletions cut 3 bases from V and 6 bases from J, with 11 bases between. The CDR3 covers 13 residues. CDR3 bases: TGTGCCAGCAGCTTGAGGGGAAACTCTGAAGCTTTCTTT. Translation gives CASSLRGNSEAFF.

Ten or more counts support this clonotype. The CDR3 DNA reads as TGTGCCAGCAGTTACTCGGGTGTAGGCAAAGGAGATGGCTACACCTTC. This codes for CASSYSGVGKGDGYTF. The chain uses TRBV6-5 and TRBJ1-2, with D unclear. Trimming removed 0 bases at V and 6 bases at J, with 17 bases between. CDR1 MNHEY and CDR2 SVGAGI come from the germline V gene. The CDR3 extends over 16 amino acids.

The chain carries TRBV24-1 and TRBJ1-5, with unresolved D. Germline CDR1 is KGHDR and CDR2 is SFDVKD. V gave up 1 base and J gave up 5 bases, with 8 bases separating them. The CDR3 runs 14 residues. The CDR3 is CATSDFTRDQPQHF. The CDR3 DNA reads TGTGCCACCAGTGATTTTACTAGGGATCAGCCCCAGCATTTT.

This clonotype has a handful of counts. The chain is built from TRBV7-2 and TRBJ2-7, with 8 bases lining up with TRBD2. This CDR3 has 14 amino acids. V lost 3 bases to trimming and J lost 5 bases; unmatched junction nucleotides: 6. From germline, CDR1 is SGHTA and CDR2 FQGNSA. The CDR3, as DNA: TGTGCCAGCAGCTTTTTGGGCGGGGGGCACGAGCAGTACTTC. Its protein product is CASSFLGGGHEQYF.

This clonotype was seen more than once but under ten times. The chain uses TRBV6-6 and TRBJ1-1, with no clear D. V dropped 5 bases and J dropped 5 bases, with 15 bases sitting between them. In germline, CDR1 is MNHNY, CDR2 SVGAGI (reference sequence). The CDR3 contains 14 residues. The CDR3 here is CASSDILGGTEAFF. Written as DNA, the CDR3 is TGTGCCAGCAGTGATATATTGGGCGGGACTGAAGCTTTCTTT.